This TCR beta chain was obtained from a study of human T cells and chemical hapten exposure. Only a few counts were recorded for this clonotype. Its target is unknown. The time point: patch test 2, 6 weeks after DPC sensitization. The treatment here: therapeutic diphenylcyclopropenone sensitization with weekly scalp DPC. The V end lost 2 bases, the J end lost 8 bases, and 13 bases lay between the germline ends. The CDR3 loop spans 14 amino acids. The V gene's germline CDR1 is MNHNY and CDR2 SVGAGI (reference sequence). Notes on the study in general: Healthy individuals' immune responses may differ from those of donors, who had alopecia. DPC sensitization left the count of TCRs above 1 in 1000 unchanged. Expanded TCRs showed more large CDR3 clusters than pre-sensitization or healthy control sets.

TCRdb ran MiXCR on the RACE reads and lists one entry per CDR3 protein. The sample consists of 350,000 to 400,000 distinct CDR3 sequences, around 6% of them appearing once. The source of this sequence is a woman aged 18 to 35 with alopecia areata. Some clones in this sample may be carry-over from other donors' samples. Here the sequenced sample was whole blood, taken in connection with sensitization to the hapten diphenylcyclopropenone (DPC). V is TRBV6-6 and J is TRBJ2-1; D is possibly TRBD2 (6 bases). Here the CDR3 DNA reads TGTGCCAGCAGTTACGGCGGCGGGGTAGATGAGCAGTTCTTC. Its protein is CASSYGGGVDEQFF.